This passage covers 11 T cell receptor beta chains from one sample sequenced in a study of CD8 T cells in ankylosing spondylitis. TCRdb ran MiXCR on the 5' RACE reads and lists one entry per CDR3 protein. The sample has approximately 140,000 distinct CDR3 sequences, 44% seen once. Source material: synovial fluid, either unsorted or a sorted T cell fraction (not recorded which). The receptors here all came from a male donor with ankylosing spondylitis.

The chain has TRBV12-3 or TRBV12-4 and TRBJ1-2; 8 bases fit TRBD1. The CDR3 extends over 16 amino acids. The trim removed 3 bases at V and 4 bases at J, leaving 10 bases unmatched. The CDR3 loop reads CASSFEPGQVGYGYTF. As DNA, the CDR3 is TGTGCCAGCAGTTTTGAGCCGGGACAGGTTGGCTATGGCTACACCTTC.

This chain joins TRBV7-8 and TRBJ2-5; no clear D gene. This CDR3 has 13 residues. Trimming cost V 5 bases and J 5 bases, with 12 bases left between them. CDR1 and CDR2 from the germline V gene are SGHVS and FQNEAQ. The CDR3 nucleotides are TGTGCCAGCAGCCCCGAGTCCTGGGAGACCCAGTACTTC. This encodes CASSPESWETQYF.

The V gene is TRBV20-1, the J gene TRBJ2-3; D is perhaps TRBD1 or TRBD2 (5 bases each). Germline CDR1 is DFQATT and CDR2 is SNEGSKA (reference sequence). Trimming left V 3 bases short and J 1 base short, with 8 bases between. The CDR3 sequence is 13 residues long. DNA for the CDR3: TGCAGTGCTAGCGGGGCCGGCACAGATACGCAGTATTTT. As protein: CSASGAGTDTQYF.

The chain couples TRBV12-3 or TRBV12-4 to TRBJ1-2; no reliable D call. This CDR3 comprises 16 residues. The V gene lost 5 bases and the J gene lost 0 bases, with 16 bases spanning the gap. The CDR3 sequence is CASSPAVSRANYGYTF. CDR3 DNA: TGTGCCAGCAGTCCAGCAGTGAGTCGAGCTAACTATGGCTACACCTTC.

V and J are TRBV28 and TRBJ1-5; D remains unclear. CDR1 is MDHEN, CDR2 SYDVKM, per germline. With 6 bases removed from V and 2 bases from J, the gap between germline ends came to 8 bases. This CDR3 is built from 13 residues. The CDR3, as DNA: TGTGCCAGCAGCGACGTCCGCAATCAGCCCCAGCATTTT. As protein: CASSDVRNQPQHF.

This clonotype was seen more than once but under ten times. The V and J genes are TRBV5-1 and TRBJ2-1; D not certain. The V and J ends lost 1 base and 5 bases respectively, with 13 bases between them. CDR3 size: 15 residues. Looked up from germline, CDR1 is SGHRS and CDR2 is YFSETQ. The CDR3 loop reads CASSLSGRANNEQFF. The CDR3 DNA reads TGCGCCAGCAGCTTGTCCGGAAGGGCGAACAATGAGCAGTTCTTC.

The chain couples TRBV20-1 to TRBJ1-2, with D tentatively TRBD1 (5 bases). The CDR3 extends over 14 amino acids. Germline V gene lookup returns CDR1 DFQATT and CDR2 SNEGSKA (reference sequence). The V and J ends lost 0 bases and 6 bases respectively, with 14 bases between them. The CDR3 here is CSAREAGDQNGYTF. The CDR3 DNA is TGCAGTGCTAGAGAGGCCGGGGACCAGAATGGCTACACCTTC.

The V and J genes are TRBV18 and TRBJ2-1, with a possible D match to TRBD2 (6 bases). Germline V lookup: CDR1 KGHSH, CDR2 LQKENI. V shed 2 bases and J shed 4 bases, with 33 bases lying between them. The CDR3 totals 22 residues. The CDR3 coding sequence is TGTGCCAGCTCACCATCGGTCAAGCGGGTGGAATGGGGATACTGGGTATACAATGAGCAGTTCTTC. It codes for CASSPSVKRVEWGYWVYNEQFF. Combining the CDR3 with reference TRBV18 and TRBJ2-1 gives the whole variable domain NAGVMQNPRHLVRRRGQEARLRCSPMKGHSHVYWYRQLPEEGLKFMVYLQKENIIDESGMPKERFSAEFPKEGPSILRIQQVVRGDSAAYFCASSPSVKRVEWGYWVYNEQFFGPGTRLTVL.

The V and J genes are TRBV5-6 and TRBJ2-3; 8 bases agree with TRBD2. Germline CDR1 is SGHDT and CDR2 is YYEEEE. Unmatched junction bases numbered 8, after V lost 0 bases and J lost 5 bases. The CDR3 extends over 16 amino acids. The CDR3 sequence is CASSLGEAGVGDTQYF. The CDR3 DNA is TGTGCCAGCAGCTTGGGAGAAGCGGGAGTAGGAGATACGCAGTATTTT.

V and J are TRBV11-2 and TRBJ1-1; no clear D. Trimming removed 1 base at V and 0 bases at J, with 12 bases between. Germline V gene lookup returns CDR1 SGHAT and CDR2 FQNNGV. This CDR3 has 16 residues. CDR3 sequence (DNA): TGTGCCAGCAGCTTAGTCCAGGTCACTATGAACACTGAAGCTTTCTTT. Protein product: CASSLVQVTMNTEAFF.

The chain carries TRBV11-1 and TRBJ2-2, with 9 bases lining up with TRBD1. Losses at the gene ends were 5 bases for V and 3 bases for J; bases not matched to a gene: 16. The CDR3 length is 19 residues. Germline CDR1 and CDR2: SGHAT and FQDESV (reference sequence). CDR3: CASSLLSYNRDRDTGELFF. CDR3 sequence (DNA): TGTGCCAGCAGCCTACTCTCGTATAACCGGGACAGGGACACCGGGGAGCTGTTTTTT. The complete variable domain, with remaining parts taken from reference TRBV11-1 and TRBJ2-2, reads EAEVAQSPRYKITEKSQAVAFWCDPISGHATLYWYRQILGQGPELLVQFQDESVVDDSQLPKDRFSAERLKGVDSTLKIQPAELGDSAMYLCASSLLSYNRDRDTGELFFGEGSRLTVL.